This T cell receptor beta chain came from a study of OX40 agonist ivuxolimab in advanced cancers. Study summary: Patients were given ivuxolimab, an antibody that agonizes OX40 (CD134). One patient with hepatocellular carcinoma and two with cutaneous melanoma, three in all, had partial responses.

General observations from the study: Among expanded peripheral T cells, antigen specificity went undetermined.

Repertoires were generated with immunoSEQ multiplex PCR, while TCRdb's copy carries only in-frame clones and drops some. The table lists more than 55,000 clones, around four fifths of them singletons. Germline V gene sequence: CDR1 SGHVS, CDR2 FNYEAQ. The CDR3 is made up of 12 amino acids. Trimming removed 5 bases at V and 6 bases at J, with 11 bases between. Comment on this clone: The antigen is undetermined.

The TCR comes from an adult with an advanced solid tumor such as melanoma, head and neck, liver or kidney cancer. The sequences come from CD4+ or CD8+ T cells sorted from blood, collected in a trial of the OX40 agonist ivuxolimab. The chain is built from TRBV7-6 and TRBJ2-7, with D unclear. CDR3 nucleotide sequence: TGTGCCAGCAGCCCACCCCGGCTCGAGCAGTACTTC. Protein: CASSPPRLEQYF.